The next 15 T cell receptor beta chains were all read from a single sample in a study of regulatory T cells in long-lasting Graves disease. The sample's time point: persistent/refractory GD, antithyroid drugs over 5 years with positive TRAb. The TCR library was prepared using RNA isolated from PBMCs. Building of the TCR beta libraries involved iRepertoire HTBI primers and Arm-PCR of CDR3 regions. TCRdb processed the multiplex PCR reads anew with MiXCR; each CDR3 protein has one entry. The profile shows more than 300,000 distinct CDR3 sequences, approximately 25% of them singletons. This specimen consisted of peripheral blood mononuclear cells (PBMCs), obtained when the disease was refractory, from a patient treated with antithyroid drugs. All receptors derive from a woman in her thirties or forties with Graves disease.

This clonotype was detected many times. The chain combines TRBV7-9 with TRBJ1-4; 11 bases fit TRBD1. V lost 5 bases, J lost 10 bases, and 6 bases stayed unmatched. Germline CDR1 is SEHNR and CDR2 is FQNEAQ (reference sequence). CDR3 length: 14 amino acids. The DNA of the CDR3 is TGTGCCAGCAGCACCGGACAGGGGGCGGTAAAACTGTTTTTT. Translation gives CASSTGQGAVKLFF. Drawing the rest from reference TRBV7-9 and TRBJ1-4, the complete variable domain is DTGVSQNPRHKITKRGQNVTFRCDPISEHNRLYWYRQTLGQGPEFLTYFQNEAQLEKSRLLSDRFSAERPKGSFSTLEIQRTEQGDSAMYLCASSTGQGAVKLFFGSGTQLSVL.

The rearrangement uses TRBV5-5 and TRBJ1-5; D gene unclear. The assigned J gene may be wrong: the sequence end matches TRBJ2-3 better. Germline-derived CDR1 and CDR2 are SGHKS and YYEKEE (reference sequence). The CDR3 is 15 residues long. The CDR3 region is CASSLSPHSNQPQYF. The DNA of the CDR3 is TGTGCCAGCAGCTTGAGTCCTCATAGCAATCAGCCCCAGTATTTT.

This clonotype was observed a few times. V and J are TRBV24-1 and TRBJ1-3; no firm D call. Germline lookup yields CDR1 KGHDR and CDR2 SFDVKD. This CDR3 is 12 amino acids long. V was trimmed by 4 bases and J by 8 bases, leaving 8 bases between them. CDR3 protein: CATSEPRDTIYF. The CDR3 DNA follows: TGTGCCACCAGTGAACCGAGGGACACCATATATTTT.

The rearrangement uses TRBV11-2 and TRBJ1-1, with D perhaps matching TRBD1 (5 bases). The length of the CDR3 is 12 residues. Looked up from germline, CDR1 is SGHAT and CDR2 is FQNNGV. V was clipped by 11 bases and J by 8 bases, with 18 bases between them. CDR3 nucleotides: TGTGCCCAGCAGGATAAGTGGGACGAAGCTTTCTTT. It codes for CAQQDKWDEAFF.

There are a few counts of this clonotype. Written as DNA, the CDR3 is TGCAGTGCTAGAGATTTTAGGGCCGTGACCGGGGAGCTGTTTTTT. Residues: CSARDFRAVTGELFF. The gene calls are TRBV20-1 and TRBJ2-2; unclear D gene. Germline assignment: CDR1 DFQATT and CDR2 SNEGSKA (reference sequence). V was cut by 0 bases and J by 5 bases, with 13 bases left in between. CDR3 length: 15 amino acids.

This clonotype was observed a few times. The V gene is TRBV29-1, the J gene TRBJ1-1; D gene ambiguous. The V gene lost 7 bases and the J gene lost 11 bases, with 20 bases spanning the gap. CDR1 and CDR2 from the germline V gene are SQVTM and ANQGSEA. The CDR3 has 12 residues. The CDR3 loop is CSATEERGSAFF. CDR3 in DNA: TGCAGCGCTACCGAAGAACGAGGGTCGGCTTTCTTT.

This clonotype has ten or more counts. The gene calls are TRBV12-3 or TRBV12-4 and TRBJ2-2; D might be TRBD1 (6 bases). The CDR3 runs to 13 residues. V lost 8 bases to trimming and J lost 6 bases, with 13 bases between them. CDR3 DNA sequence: TGTGCCAGCCTTACAGGGATTCCCGGGGAGCTGTTTTTT. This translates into CASLTGIPGELFF.

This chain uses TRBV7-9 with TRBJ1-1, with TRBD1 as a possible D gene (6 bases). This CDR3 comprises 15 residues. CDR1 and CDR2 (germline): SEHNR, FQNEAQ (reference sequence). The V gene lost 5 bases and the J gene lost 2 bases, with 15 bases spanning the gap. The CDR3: CASSPPKQGNTEAFF. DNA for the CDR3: TGTGCCAGCAGCCCTCCAAAACAGGGAAACACTGAAGCTTTCTTT.

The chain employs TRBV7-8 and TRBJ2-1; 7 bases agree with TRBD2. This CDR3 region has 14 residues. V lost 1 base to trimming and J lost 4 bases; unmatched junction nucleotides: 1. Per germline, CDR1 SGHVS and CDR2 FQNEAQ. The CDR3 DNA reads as TGTGCCAGCAGCTTAGGCGGGAGATACAATGAGCAGTTCTTC. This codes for CASSLGGRYNEQFF.

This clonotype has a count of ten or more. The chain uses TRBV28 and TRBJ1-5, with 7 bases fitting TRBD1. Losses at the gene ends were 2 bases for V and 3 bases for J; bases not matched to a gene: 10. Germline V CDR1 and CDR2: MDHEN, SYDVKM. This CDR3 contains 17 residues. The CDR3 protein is CASSLRDSFGINQPQHF. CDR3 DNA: TGTGCCAGCAGTTTAAGGGACAGCTTTGGGATCAATCAGCCCCAGCATTTT.

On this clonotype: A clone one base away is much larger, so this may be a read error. CDR3 amino acids: CASSLRAGRGSETQYF. For the CDR3, the DNA is TGTGCCAGCAGCCTTCGGGCGGGACGTGGATCAGAGACCCAGTACTTC. The chain links TRBV5-8 to TRBJ2-5; maybe TRBD2 (6 bases). CDR3 length: 16 amino acids. Trimming shortened V by 4 bases and J by 4 bases, and 20 bases separated the two germline ends. CDR1 is SGHTS, CDR2 YDEGEE, per germline. The full variable domain, completed using reference TRBV5-8 and TRBJ2-5, is EAGVTQSPTHLIKTRGQQATLRCSPISGHTSVYWYQQALGLGLQFLLWYDEGEERNRGNFPPRFSGRQFPNYSSELNVNALELEDSALYLCASSLRAGRGSETQYFGPGTRLLVL.

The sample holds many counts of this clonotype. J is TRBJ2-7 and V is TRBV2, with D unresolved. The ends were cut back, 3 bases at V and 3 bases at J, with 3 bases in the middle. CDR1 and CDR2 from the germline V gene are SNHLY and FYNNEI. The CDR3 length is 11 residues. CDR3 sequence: CASSDHYEQYF. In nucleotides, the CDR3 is TGTGCCAGCAGTGACCACTACGAGCAGTACTTC. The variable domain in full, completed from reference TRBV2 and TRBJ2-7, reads EPEVTQTPSHQVTQMGQEVILRCVPISNHLYFYWYRQILGQKVEFLVSFYNNEISEKSEIFDDQFSVERPDGSNFTLKIRSTKLEDSAMYFCASSDHYEQYFGPGTRLTVT.

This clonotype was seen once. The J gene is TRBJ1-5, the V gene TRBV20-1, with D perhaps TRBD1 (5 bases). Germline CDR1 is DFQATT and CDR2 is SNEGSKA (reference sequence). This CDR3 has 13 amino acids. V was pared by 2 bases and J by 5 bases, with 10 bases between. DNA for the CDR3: TGCAGTGCTAGATGGGGGGTGGATCAGCCCCAGCATTTT. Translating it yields CSARWGVDQPQHF.

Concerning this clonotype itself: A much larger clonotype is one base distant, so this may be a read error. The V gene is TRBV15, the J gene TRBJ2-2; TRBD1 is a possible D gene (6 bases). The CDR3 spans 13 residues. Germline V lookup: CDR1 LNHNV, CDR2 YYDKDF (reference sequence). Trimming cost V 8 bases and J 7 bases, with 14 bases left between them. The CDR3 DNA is TGTGCCACCGGAACAGGGTTAGGCGGGGAGCTGTTTTTT. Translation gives CATGTGLGGELFF. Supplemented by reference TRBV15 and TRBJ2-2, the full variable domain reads DAMVIQNPRYQVTQFGKPVTLSCSQTLNHNVMYWYQQKSSQAPKLLFHYYDKDFNNEADTPDNFQSRRPNTSFCFLDIRSPGLGDTAMYLCATGTGLGGELFFGEGSRLTVL.

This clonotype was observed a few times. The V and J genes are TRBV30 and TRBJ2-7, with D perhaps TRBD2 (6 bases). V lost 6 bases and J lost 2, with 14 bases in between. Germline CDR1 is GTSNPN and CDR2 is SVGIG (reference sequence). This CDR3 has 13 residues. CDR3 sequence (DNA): TGTGCCTGTTGCGGGGTTCTACCCTACGAGCAGTACTTC. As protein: CACCGVLPYEQYF.